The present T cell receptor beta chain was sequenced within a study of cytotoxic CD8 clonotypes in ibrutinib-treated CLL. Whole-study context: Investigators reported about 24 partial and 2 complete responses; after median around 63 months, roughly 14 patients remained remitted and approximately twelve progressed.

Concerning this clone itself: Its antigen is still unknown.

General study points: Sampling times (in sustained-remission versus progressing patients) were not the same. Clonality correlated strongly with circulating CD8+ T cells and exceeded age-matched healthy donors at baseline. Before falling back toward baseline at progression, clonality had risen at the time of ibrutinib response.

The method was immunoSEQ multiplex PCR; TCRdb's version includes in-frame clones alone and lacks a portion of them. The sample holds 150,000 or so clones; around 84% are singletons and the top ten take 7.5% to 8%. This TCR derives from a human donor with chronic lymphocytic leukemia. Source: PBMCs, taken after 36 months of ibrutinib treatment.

The CDR3 DNA sequence: TGTGCCAGCGTAGGGGAGGCCCAGTACTTC. It codes for CASVGEAQYF. J is TRBJ2-5 and V is TRBV2, with D possibly TRBD2 on 6 matching bases. The V end was cut by 8 bases, the J end by 9 bases, with 10 bases between. This CDR3 is built from 10 residues. CDR1 SNHLY and CDR2 FYNNEI come from the germline V gene.